This TCR beta chain appears in the sequencing data of a study of identical twins. Study-level points and caveats: The conclusions drew on cross-sectional statistical analysis instead of tracking the same donors. Out-of-frame alpha sequences common to twins exhibited an excess of low generation probability.

Points on this clonotype: Its antigen is not known.

The authors used template switching to add a universal primer site and gave cDNA unique molecular identifiers. MiXCR, applied by TCRdb to the 5' RACE reads, yields one record per CDR3 protein. Here the sample spans under 350,000 distinct CDR3 sequences, just under 9.5% being singletons. This sample was shared with a second study, whose subject was yellow fever vaccine responses in identical twins. From that second work: Twins reportedly appeared to share part of their vaccine T cell response while keeping part individual.

Material: CD8+ T cells sorted from blood. This TCR derives from a woman younger than 30 in good health.

CDR3 region: CSARDHDRTYEQYF. DNA for the CDR3: TGCAGTGCTAGAGACCATGACAGAACCTACGAGCAGTACTTC. The chain recombines TRBV20-1 with TRBJ2-7; a weak D match, TRBD1 (5 bases). The CDR3 spans 14 residues. The germline V and J ends were trimmed by 0 bases and 2 bases, with 11 bases remaining between them. From germline, CDR1 is DFQATT and CDR2 SNEGSKA (reference sequence).